Detailed here is one TCR beta chain. The CDR3 length is 17 residues. Germline assignment: CDR1 LGHDT and CDR2 YNNKEL (reference sequence). With V trimmed by 1 base and J by 7 bases, 12 bases remained unmatched. The entry originates in a study of blood T cell repertoires in COVID-19. In the original workflow: Estimated nucleated cell counts came from reference gene primer amplification. Measured with immunoSEQ multiplex PCR; TCRdb has only the in-frame clones, and not every one. V, J and clone size are those of that table, while D and trimming were read from the DNA. Among over 250,000 clones, 88% were seen once, and the ten largest hold about 0.74%.

The sample taken for sequencing was peripheral blood. This receptor was obtained from a woman in her 30s with acute or convalescent COVID-19. The chain recombines TRBV3-1 (or the pseudogene TRBV3-2) with TRBJ2-7; 11 nucleotides agree with TRBD2. CDR3 amino acids: CASSQGSTSGSIEEQYF. DNA of the CDR3: TGTGCCAGCAGCCAAGGATCTACTAGCGGGAGCATCGAGGAGCAGTACTTC.